This T cell receptor beta chain was captured in a study of cytomegalovirus exposure and HLA in healthy donors. The study's findings and limits: Among the CMV-associated chains, a few were confirmed in vitro as specific for CMV antigens.

Donors came from a validation cohort of some 110 subjects, distinct from the first 666-subject cohort. Regarding this clone: Its antigen is unidentified.

CDR1 and CDR2 from the germline V gene are LNHDA and SQIVND (reference sequence). The ends lost 4 bases at V and 0 bases at J; junction bases unmatched: 8. The CDR3 contains 19 residues. TCRdb's copy holds only in-frame clones and misses some; the assay was immunoSEQ multiplex PCR. Seen here are 38,000 or so clones, over 85% observed once, and the top ten hold 2.5% to 4%. This sequence originates from a man aged 18 to 29 in good health and CMV-seronegative. J is TRBJ2-3 and V is TRBV19; 15 bases match TRBD2. Sequenced input: PBMCs. The CDR3 DNA is TGTGCCAGTAGTACCGCCGGACTAGCGGGGGGGTCTAGCACAGATACGCAGTATTTT. The encoded protein is CASSTAGLAGGSSTDTQYF.